This T cell receptor beta chain was observed in a study of shared clonotypes between healthy human individuals. Looked up from germline, CDR1 is GTSNPN and CDR2 is SVGIG (reference sequence). V was shortened by 1 base and J by 3 bases, with 4 bases between the two germline ends. The length of the CDR3 is 11 residues. Deep-level assay runs were performed. The protocol was immunoSEQ multiplex PCR, while the TCRdb copy is restricted to in-frame clones and leaves out a portion. There are some 2 million clones in the sample; roughly 95% occur only once, and 0.1% to 0.15% lies in the top ten. About this clone itself: At the DNA level, this CDR3 is encoded by other sequences in the same sample as well.

Sample: naive CD4+ T cells sorted from blood. As for subset: CD45RA+ positively selected. The TCR sequence derives from a man younger than 35 in good health. V and J are TRBV30 and TRBJ2-7; no clear D. The CDR3: CAWSAVYEQYF. Written as DNA, the CDR3 is TGTGCCTGGAGTGCAGTCTACGAGCAGTACTTC.